This T cell receptor beta chain appears in the sequencing data of a study of metastatic and nonmetastatic thyroid tumors. None of the patients had undergone any treatment ahead of thyroid surgery. There are many counts of this clone. TCRdb called clones again from the PCR reads with MiXCR. The sample carries about 69,000 clones, around 14% recorded once. Trimming took off 1 base at V and 5 bases at J, with 12 bases between the two ends. The CDR3 runs 14 residues. Per the germline V gene, CDR1 is SGHTA and CDR2 is FQGNSA. The V gene is TRBV7-2, the J gene TRBJ2-7; D tentatively reads TRBD1 or TRBD2 (5 bases each). The material sequenced was blood. The sequence was collected from a male donor with papillary thyroid cancer or a benign thyroid nodule (not recorded which). Some clones in this sample may be carry-over from other donors' samples. The CDR3 is CASSLGVGTDEQYF. The CDR3 DNA sequence: TGTGCCAGCAGCTTAGGGGTCGGGACCGACGAGCAGTACTTC.